What follows are 23 T cell receptor beta chains derived from one specimen sequenced in a study of cytomegalovirus exposure and HLA in healthy donors. PCR amplification relied on 60 Vbeta primers (plus 13 Jbeta primers). The table came from immunoSEQ multiplex PCR; TCRdb's copy has only in-frame clones and leaves some out. The data hold 150,000 to 200,000 clones, with roughly 87% observed a single time. The source material was PBMCs. The receptors were sampled from a man aged 45 to 65 in good health and CMV-seropositive.

CDR3 DNA sequence: TGCGCCAGCAGCGTAGGGACAGTGGGGTCCTCTGGGGCCAACGTCCTGACTTTC. Its translation is CASSVGTVGSSGANVLTF. V is TRBV4-1 and J is TRBJ2-6; 7 positions agree with TRBD1. The CDR3 covers 18 residues. J gave up 0 bases and V 5 bases, and 10 bases lay outside the gene matches. The germline V gene encodes CDR1 MGHRA and CDR2 YSYEKL.

The chain uses TRBV9 and TRBJ2-1; D is unresolved. V gave up 3 bases and J gave up 5 bases, with 9 bases separating them. CDR3 length equals 13 residues. Germline CDR1 and CDR2: SGDLS and YYNGEE. The CDR3 here is CASSAYRDNEQFF. In DNA, the CDR3 is TGTGCCAGCAGCGCGTACCGAGACAATGAGCAGTTCTTC.

V usage is TRBV7-6 and J usage is TRBJ2-1, with a possible D match to TRBD1 (6 bases). Germline assignment: CDR1 SGHVS and CDR2 FNYEAQ. Between the trimmed V and J ends, which lost 1 base and 5 bases, there was a span of 12 bases. CDR3 size: 15 residues. CDR3 region: CASSLGGTHNNEQFF. The CDR3 DNA sequence: TGTGCCAGCAGCTTAGGGGGGACACACAACAATGAGCAGTTCTTC.

The V gene is TRBV29-1, the J gene TRBJ1-2, with D maybe TRBD1 (6 bases). Trimming removed 3 bases at V and 6 bases at J, with 17 bases between. The CDR3 is made up of 14 amino acids. The V gene's germline CDR1 is SQVTM and CDR2 ANQGSEA. For the CDR3, the DNA is TGCAGCGTTGATAACTACAGGGTGAGGGATGGCTACACCTTC. Its translation: CSVDNYRVRDGYTF.

This rearrangement joins TRBV7-9 to TRBJ1-1, with D unresolved. CDR1 is SEHNR, CDR2 FQNEAQ, per germline (reference sequence). This CDR3 has 12 residues. V shed 5 bases and J shed 1 base, with 5 bases lying between them. CDR3 protein: CASSQQNTEAFF. CDR3 nucleotides: TGTGCCAGCAGCCAACAGAACACTGAAGCTTTCTTT.

This clone has just one count. V is TRBV28 and J is TRBJ2-6, with 7 positions matching TRBD2. Germline CDR1 is MDHEN and CDR2 is SYDVKM. The CDR3 contains 14 residues. Trimming took 10 bases from V and 2 from J; bases not matched to a gene: 5. In nucleotides, the CDR3 is TGTGCCACCCAAAGCGGGGCTGGGGCCAACGTCCTGACTTTC. It codes for CATQSGAGANVLTF.

This clone was counted only a few times. V gene TRBV5-6 combines with J gene TRBJ2-7; 9 bases are a match to TRBD1. Germline CDR1 and CDR2: SGHDT and YYEEEE. Trimming cost V 4 bases and J 4 bases; bases outside gene matches: 9. The CDR3 has 15 residues. CDR3 protein: CASSPDGTGSYEQYF. DNA for the CDR3: TGTGCCAGCAGCCCGGACGGGACAGGGAGTTACGAGCAGTACTTC.

The J gene is TRBJ2-7, the V gene TRBV7-9, with TRBD1 matching over 8 bases. CDR3 size: 14 residues. The junction had 7 bases not matched to a gene; V was cut back by 5 bases and J by 4 bases. Germline CDR1 reads SEHNR; CDR2 reads FQNEAQ (reference sequence). Here the CDR3 reads CASSPSRTGYEQYF. The CDR3 DNA reads TGTGCCAGCAGCCCATCACGGACAGGGTACGAGCAGTACTTC.

This rearrangement joins TRBV7-3 to TRBJ2-1, with D possibly TRBD2 on 6 matching bases. Between the trimmed V and J ends, which lost 5 bases and 7 bases, there was a span of 21 bases. Germline V gene sequence: CDR1 SGHTA, CDR2 FQGTGA. This CDR3 comprises 16 residues. The CDR3 DNA reads as TGTGCCAGCAGCCCCGTCACGACTAGTTCTGAAAATGAGCAGTTCTTC. This codes for CASSPVTTSSENEQFF.

The gene calls are TRBV11-2 and TRBJ1-1; no reliable D call. The CDR3 has 12 amino acids. V shed 1 base and J shed 6 bases, with 6 bases lying between them. Germline-derived CDR1 and CDR2 are SGHAT and FQNNGV. The CDR3 DNA reads as TGTGCCAGCAGCTTAGTGAAGCCTGAAGCTTTCTTT. Protein: CASSLVKPEAFF.

The rearrangement uses TRBV4-1 and TRBJ2-7, with D possibly matching TRBD2 (6 bases). V was clipped by 4 bases and J by 3 bases, with 10 bases between them. This CDR3 contains 13 residues. The germline V gene encodes CDR1 MGHRA and CDR2 YSYEKL. CDR3 in DNA: TGCGCCAGCAGCCTGGGGGGTGACTACGAGCAGTACTTC. Its translation is CASSLGGDYEQYF.

This clone occurred a few times. The V call is TRBV5-6, the J call TRBJ1-5, with TRBD1 matching over 7 bases. The CDR3 extends over 14 amino acids. Per germline, CDR1 SGHDT and CDR2 YYEEEE. The V and J ends lost 0 bases and 6 bases, in that order; junction bases with no gene match: 3. The CDR3 reads CASSLGQGGQPQHF. In nucleotides, the CDR3 is TGTGCCAGCAGCTTGGGACAGGGAGGTCAGCCCCAGCATTTT.

The chain recombines TRBV27 with TRBJ2-7, with 7 bases that match TRBD2. CDR1 is MNHEY and CDR2 is SMNVEV in the germline V gene (reference sequence). V lost 2 bases to trimming and J lost 2 bases; unmatched junction nucleotides: 3. CDR3 length: 14 residues. The CDR3 region has the DNA TGTGCCAGCAGTTTAACTCGGGGGGCCTACGAGCAGTACTTC. It translates to CASSLTRGAYEQYF.

V gene TRBV2 combines with J gene TRBJ2-7; a weak D match, TRBD1 (5 bases). This CDR3 has 16 amino acids. Germline V gene lookup returns CDR1 SNHLY and CDR2 FYNNEI. The V and J ends lost 6 bases and 1 base respectively, with 19 bases between them. The CDR3 here is CASSKGQTIQSYEQYF. The CDR3 DNA reads as TGTGCCAGCAGCAAAGGACAAACGATACAATCCTACGAGCAGTACTTC.

The V gene is TRBV5-6, the J gene TRBJ2-3, with 8 bases matching TRBD2. The germline V gene has CDR1 SGHDT and CDR2 YYEEEE. V lost 3 bases, J lost 6 bases, and 0 bases stayed unmatched. This CDR3 contains 12 residues. DNA of the CDR3: TGTGCCAGCAGCTCGGGGGGGGATACGCAGTATTTT. Its translation: CASSSGGDTQYF.

A single count supports this clone. This rearrangement joins TRBV19 to TRBJ1-6; D might be TRBD1 (5 bases). Germline loops: CDR1 LNHDA, CDR2 SQIVND (reference sequence). There are 15 residues in the CDR3. V was clipped by 4 bases and J by 4 bases, with 11 bases between them. The CDR3: CASSNRQNYNSPLHF. DNA for the CDR3: TGTGCCAGTAGTAATCGACAGAATTATAATTCACCCCTCCACTTT.

A remark on this clone: Relative to the germline gene, one junction end is altered; a read error may explain this. Other nucleotide sequences in the sample specify the same CDR3. CDR3 nucleotides: TGTGCCAGCAGCTTAGGGGCTAGCGGGAGTGCGGATACGCAGTACTTT. It codes for CASSLGASGSADTQYF. This sequence joins TRBV11-3 and TRBJ2-3, with 10 bases that match TRBD2. The CDR3 extends over 16 amino acids. Germline V gene lookup returns CDR1 SGHNT and CDR2 YENEEA.

The chain carries TRBV28 and TRBJ1-1, with a possible D match to TRBD1 (5 bases). The CDR3 is made up of 14 amino acids. Trimming removed 7 bases from V and 0 bases from J, with 12 bases in between. CDR1 is MDHEN, CDR2 SYDVKM, per germline. The DNA for the CDR3 is TGTGCCAGCACCTTGGGCAGGGTGAACACTGAAGCTTTCTTT. Residues: CASTLGRVNTEAFF.

V and J are TRBV7-9 and TRBJ2-7; tentatively, D is TRBD1 (5 bases). The CDR3 has 16 amino acids. Trimming cost V 1 base and J 2 bases, with 15 bases left between them. CDR1 and CDR2 from the germline V gene are SEHNR and FQNEAQ (reference sequence). The CDR3 region has the DNA TGTGCCAGCAGCTTAGTCGGTGGGGCAGTAACCTACGAGCAGTACTTC. This translates into CASSLVGGAVTYEQYF. The full variable domain, in which reference TRBV7-9 and TRBJ2-7 provide the parts outside the CDR3, is DTGVSQNPRHKITKRGQNVTFRCDPISEHNRLYWYRQTLGQGPEFLTYFQNEAQLEKSRLLSDRFSAERPKGSFSTLEIQRTEQGDSAMYLCASSLVGGAVTYEQYFGPGTRLTVT.

V gene TRBV2 combines with J gene TRBJ1-3; D unclear. Germline V gene data show CDR1 as SNHLY and CDR2 as FYNNEI. There are 15 residues in the CDR3. Between the trimmed V and J ends, which lost 0 bases and 4 bases, there was a span of 10 bases. The CDR3 here is CASSEAGMSGNTIYF. The CDR3 region has the DNA TGTGCCAGCAGTGAAGCCGGGATGTCCGGAAACACCATATATTTT. The whole variable domain, remainder taken from reference TRBV2 and TRBJ1-3, is EPEVTQTPSHQVTQMGQEVILRCVPISNHLYFYWYRQILGQKVEFLVSFYNNEISEKSEIFDDQFSVERPDGSNFTLKIRSTKLEDSAMYFCASSEAGMSGNTIYFGEGSWLTVV.

This chain uses TRBV19 with TRBJ2-1; 10 positions agree with TRBD2. Trimming removed 8 bases from V and 2 bases from J; junction bases left unmatched: 9. Germline loops: CDR1 LNHDA, CDR2 SQIVND (reference sequence). This CDR3 has 16 residues. In DNA, the CDR3 is TGTGCCAGTGCCCAGCTAGCGGGAGCGACCTACAATGAGCAGTTCTTC. Protein sequence: CASAQLAGATYNEQFF.

This chain uses TRBV30 with TRBJ1-2; the D gene is possibly TRBD1 (5 bases). From germline, CDR1 is GTSNPN and CDR2 SVGIG (reference sequence). The length of the CDR3 is 13 residues. Trimming left V 4 bases short and J 2 bases short, with 11 bases between. The CDR3 loop is CAWTLGGNYGYTF. CDR3 coding DNA: TGTGCCTGGACCTTGGGGGGGAACTATGGCTACACCTTC.

The rearrangement uses TRBV13 and TRBJ2-3; the match to TRBD1 covers 7 bases. With 4 bases clipped from V and 4 bases from J, the junction kept 11 bases outside the gene matches. Germline V lookup: CDR1 PRHDT, CDR2 FYEKMQ (reference sequence). This CDR3 has 16 amino acids. CDR3: CASSSWDSKGADTQYF. CDR3 in DNA: TGTGCCAGCAGCTCTTGGGACAGCAAAGGCGCAGATACGCAGTATTTT.